This record looks at one T cell receptor beta chain sequence and its context. The sample is drawn from a study of blood T cells in healthy people across ages. A second PCR of roughly 6 to 12 cycles used a sample-barcoded 5' primer and a J-beta primer mix. TCRdb called the 5' RACE reads again in MiXCR, with one record for every CDR3 protein. The sample holds about 1 million distinct CDR3 sequences; roughly 45% are singletons and the top ten take 18%. Sequenced input: blood. The source of this sequence is a woman aged 55-70 years in good health.

The CDR3 DNA is TGTGCCAGCAGCTTACAGTCGTATGGCTACACCTTC. Translated: CASSLQSYGYTF. The chain recombines TRBV7-8 with TRBJ1-2; D is unclear. CDR3 size: 12 residues. Trimming shortened V by 2 bases and J by 5 bases, and 6 bases separated the two germline ends. Germline CDR1 SGHVS, CDR2 FQNEAQ.